This is a list of T cell receptor beta chains from one sample in a study of T cell responses to AZD1222 COVID-19 vaccine. Profiling relied on immunoSEQ multiplex PCR, and the TCRdb table lists in-frame clones only, not all of them. The data contain 65,000 or so clones, over 80% of them seen just once; the ten biggest clones take up about 10%. The specimen was peripheral blood, collected on day 0 of AZD1222 vaccination. The origin of the receptors is an adult in good health. Both conserved end residues are part of each CDR3. Fields, in order: D gene, V gene, J gene, clone size, CDR3 DNA, CDR3 protein. The D gene is left open where the match is weak. Size tells how often a clone was seen (once, few, many) or the class of an expanded clone, and some rows leave it out.

.	TRBV4-1	TRBJ1-6	.	TGCGCCAGCAGCCAAGAAAGATTAGGGCCTGGGTCACCCCTCCACTTT	CASSQERLGPGSPLHF
TRBD2	TRBV7-8	TRBJ2-1	.	TGTGCCAGCAGCTCCAAGGTTACTAGCGGGGGTCCCACCTTACCCTACAATGAGCAGTTCTTC	CASSSKVTSGGPTLPYNEQFF
TRBD1	TRBV29-1	TRBJ1-2	.	TGCAGCGTTGAAGAGCGACAGGGCTCTGGCTACACCTTC	CSVEERQGSGYTF
TRBD2	TRBV11-2	TRBJ2-7	.	TGTGCCAGCAGCTTGCGCCTAGCGGGGAACTCCTACGAGCAGTACTTC	CASSLRLAGNSYEQYF
TRBD2	TRBV29-1	TRBJ2-7	.	TGCAGCGTGGGCTCGATAGCGGGGGGCCCGCAGTACCCTTCCGAGCAGTACTTC	CSVGSIAGGPQYPSEQYF
.	TRBV9	TRBJ2-2	.	TGTGCCAGCAGCGTAGCTACCGGGGTCGTCACCGGGGAGCTGTTTTTT	CASSVATGVVTGELFF
.	TRBV7-2	TRBJ1-3	.	TGTGCCAGCAGCTTATGGAGCGGAAACACCATATATTTT	CASSLWSGNTIYF
TRBD1	TRBV6-5	TRBJ1-4	.	TGTGCCAGTAGACAGGGGTTCAATGAAAAACTGTTTTTT	CASRQGFNEKLFF
.	TRBV6-1	TRBJ2-7	few	TGTGCCAGCAGTGAAGGGGGGGTAGGTGTATACGAGCAGTACTTC	CASSEGGVGVYEQYF
TRBD1	TRBV6-5	TRBJ2-2	once	TGTGCCAGCAGTTACTCCCCTACAGGGGACACCGGGGAGCTGTTTTTT	CASSYSPTGDTGELFF
TRBD1	TRBV2	TRBJ1-5	.	TGTGCCAGCAGTGGGACAGGGGGCAATCAGCCCCAGCATTTT	CASSGTGGNQPQHF
TRBD1	TRBV6-5	TRBJ2-7	.	TGTGCCAGCAGCACCGGGACAGCTTACGAGCAGTACTTC	CASSTGTAYEQYF
.	TRBV18	TRBJ2-7	once	TGTGCCAGCTCCCAGGAGTATGCCGGAGAGCAGTACTTC	CASSQEYAGEQYF
TRBD1	TRBV7-2	TRBJ1-1	.	TGTGCCAGCAGGGTACAGGGGGCGCACACTGAAGCTTTCTTT	CASRVQGAHTEAFF
.	TRBV2	TRBJ2-3	.	TGTGCCAGCAGTACTCAGACAGATACGCAGTATTTT	CASSTQTDTQYF
TRBD1	TRBV7-8	TRBJ2-7	.	TGTGCCAGCAGCTTAGCACAGGGGTGGGAGCAGTACTTC	CASSLAQGWEQYF
.	TRBV27	TRBJ2-5	.	TGTGCCAGCAGTTTATCTGTCCAAGAGACCCAGTACTTC	CASSLSVQETQYF
TRBD1	TRBV6-5	TRBJ1-2	once	TGTGCCAGCAGTTACTCGACCCACAGGGGCTCCTATGGCTACACCTTC	CASSYSTHRGSYGYTF
.	TRBV7-8	TRBJ1-5	.	TGTGCCAGCAGCTTATCCGGCAGAAGCAATCAGCCCCAGCATTTT	CASSLSGRSNQPQHF
.	TRBV6-1	TRBJ2-5	.	TGTGCCAGCAGTGAAACCGCCGGAGGACCTTGGGTCCAGTACTTC	CASSETAGGPWVQYF
.	TRBV5-6	TRBJ2-2	.	TGTGCCAGCAGCTTGGAGGTCGGGGCGGTGATACCCGGGGAGCTGTTTTTT	CASSLEVGAVIPGELFF
.	TRBV7-3	TRBJ1-1	.	TGTGCCAGCAGCCCCGGCGGGGTGAACACTGAAGCTTTCTTT	CASSPGGVNTEAFF
TRBD1	TRBV7-9	TRBJ2-2	.	TGTGCCAGCAGCCCAGGGACAGGGGTCGGGGAGCTGTTTTTT	CASSPGTGVGELFF
.	TRBV2	TRBJ1-5	.	TGTGCCAGCAGTGTTGCAGGCCGAGCGGCTAGGGATCAGCCCCAGCATTTT	CASSVAGRAARDQPQHF
.	TRBV6-5	TRBJ2-7	.	TGTGCCAGCAGTTACTCGTCAGGGACCCCCTACGAGCAGTACTTC	CASSYSSGTPYEQYF
TRBD1	TRBV19	TRBJ1-5	few	TGTGCCAGTAGTATGCTCTGGACAGGGGCCCGGCAGCCCCAGCATTTT	CASSMLWTGARQPQHF
TRBD2	TRBV4-3	TRBJ2-2	few	TGCGCCAGCAGCCAAGGACTAGCGGGGGCCACCGGGGAGCTGTTTTTT	CASSQGLAGATGELFF
.	TRBV5-1	TRBJ1-4	.	TGCGCCAGCAGCTTGGCCGTAGGTACTAATGAAAAACTGTTTTTT	CASSLAVGTNEKLFF
.	TRBV2	TRBJ1-1	few	TGTGCCAGCAGGAACACGAGAATGAACACTGAAGCTTTCTTT	CASRNTRMNTEAFF
TRBD1	TRBV2	TRBJ1-1	.	TGTGCCAGCAGTGACCGGGGACAGCCCGCCACTGAAGCTTTCTTT	CASSDRGQPATEAFF
.	TRBV6-5	TRBJ1-2	.	TGTGCCAGCAGTTACTTTGGGGCTAACTATGGCTACACCTTC	CASSYFGANYGYTF
.	TRBV28	TRBJ1-2	.	TGTGCCAGCAGTCGCGAGCCCTCCTACTATGGCTACACCTTC	CASSREPSYYGYTF
.	TRBV30	TRBJ2-5	.	TGTGCCTGGAGTGTAAAGCGAGAGACCCAGTACTTC	CAWSVKRETQYF
TRBD1	TRBV6-1	TRBJ2-3	.	TGTGCCAGCAGTGAATTTAGGGGACAGGGGGCAGATACGCAGTATTTT	CASSEFRGQGADTQYF
.	TRBV21-1	TRBJ2-7	once	TGTGCCGCCGGGGGGGCCCTCTCCTACGAGCAGTACTTC	CAAGGALSYEQYF
.	TRBV27	TRBJ2-2	.	TGTGCCAGCAGTCTAGGGGTGACCGGGGAGCTGTTTTTT	CASSLGVTGELFF
.	TRBV5-1	TRBJ1-4	.	TGCGCCAGCAGCTTGGGGAAGATAAGGGAAAAACTGTTTTTT	CASSLGKIREKLFF
TRBD2	TRBV5-8	TRBJ2-3	.	TGTGCCAGCAGCTTTCTTGGTAGCGGGGGCACAGATACGCAGTATTTT	CASSFLGSGGTDTQYF
TRBD1	TRBV12-5	TRBJ2-2	.	TGTGCTAGTGGTTTGGTCTTGGGACAGGGCACCGGGGAGCTGTTTTTT	CASGLVLGQGTGELFF
.	TRBV5-1	TRBJ1-5	.	TGCGCCAGCAGCCCCGGATATAGCAATCAGCCCCAGCATTTT	CASSPGYSNQPQHF
.	TRBV4-1	TRBJ1-2	.	TGCGCCAGCAGCCAAGAATTCCCACCGGGTTTACCGAACTATGGCTACACCTTC	CASSQEFPPGLPNYGYTF
.	TRBV28	TRBJ1-5	.	TGTGCCAGCAGCACCCCCCTCGGCGATTATAGCAATCAGCCCCAGCATTTT	CASSTPLGDYSNQPQHF
TRBD2	TRBV29-1	TRBJ2-3	once	TGCAGCGTGTCACATCCTAGCGGGGCCACAGATACGCAGTATTTT	CSVSHPSGATDTQYF
.	TRBV5-4	TRBJ2-5	.	TGTGCCAGCAGCTTGAGGGGGGCTGAGACCCAGTACTTC	CASSLRGAETQYF
.	TRBV4-2	TRBJ2-3	.	TGTGCCAGCAGCCAAGGCTTGGGCACAGATACGCAGTATTTT	CASSQGLGTDTQYF
TRBD1	TRBV10-3	TRBJ1-2	.	TGTGCCATCAGCGACGGACAGGGGGCAGGCTACACCTTC	CAISDGQGAGYTF
.	TRBV12-3/TRBV12-4	TRBJ2-7	few	TGTGCCAGCAGTCCGGACTCCTCCTACGAGCAGTACTTC	CASSPDSSYEQYF
.	TRBV7-3	TRBJ2-7	.	TGTGCCAGCTCTTCGGAAGCGGGCTACGAGCAGTACTTC	CASSSEAGYEQYF
.	TRBV6-5	TRBJ1-3	.	TGTGCCAGCTGGTCCTCTGGAAACACCATATATTTT	CASWSSGNTIYF
TRBD1	TRBV29-1	TRBJ2-3	.	TGCAGCGTTGAAGATCGACAGGGGGTAGCAGATACGCAGTATTTT	CSVEDRQGVADTQYF
.	TRBV4-3	TRBJ2-7	.	TGCGCCAGCAGCCAAGAGGTTAAGGGCGAGCAGTACTTC	CASSQEVKGEQYF
TRBD1	TRBV7-9	TRBJ2-1	.	TGTGCCAGCAGCTCCGGGACAGAACTCAATGAGCAGTTCTTC	CASSSGTELNEQFF
.	TRBV6-6	TRBJ2-1	.	TGTGCCAGCAGTTCAGGGATCTACAATGAGCAGTTCTTC	CASSSGIYNEQFF
.	TRBV6-1	TRBJ1-1	once	TGTGCCAGCAGTGAAGTGATGCACAGGGAACCGAACACTGAAGCTTTCTTT	CASSEVMHREPNTEAFF